This TCR beta chain comes out of a study of T cell changes during pregnancy in multiple sclerosis. Sequencing was performed with immunoSEQ multiplex PCR; in TCRdb, only in-frame clones are kept and a portion is missing. This table has about 49,000 clones, almost 95% appearing once. V shed 2 bases, J shed 3 bases, and the junction held 6 bases outside the gene matches. Germline CDR1 MNHEY, CDR2 SVGAGI. This CDR3 contains 15 residues. The genes are TRBV6-5 and TRBJ2-7, with 8 positions matching TRBD2. This specimen consisted of peripheral blood, obtained after pregnancy. The clonotype originates from a female donor with multiple sclerosis, enrolled in a pregnancy study. In nucleotides, the CDR3 is TGTGCCAGCAGTTACGCAACTAGCGGTATCTACGAGCAGTACTTC. Protein: CASSYATSGIYEQYF.